The present T cell receptor (beta chain) was sequenced within a study of T-cell reconstitution after alpha-beta-depleted transplantation in children. Study-wide points: The authors attributed T-cell counts and diversity one year after transplant mostly to newly produced T cells.

With respect to this clonotype: Its specificity is unknown.

During its preparation, the TCRbeta library received unique molecular identifiers. TCRdb recomputed calls from the PCR reads with MiXCR, one row per CDR3 protein. The repertoire consists of around 300,000 distinct CDR3 sequences, with nearly 8% occurring once and the leading ten covering over 7.5%. The ends lost 4 bases at V and 3 bases at J; junction bases unmatched: 7. The germline V gene has CDR1 MNHEY and CDR2 SMNVEV (reference sequence). The CDR3 is 17 amino acids. The rearrangement links TRBV27 to TRBJ2-1, with 12 bases that match TRBD2. The receptor was derived from a female patient under 10 years old who had a stem cell transplant for Fanconi anemia, so the T cells may come from the graft donor. This specimen consisted of peripheral blood, obtained 360 days after TCRalphabeta/CD19-depleted stem cell transplant. The CDR3: CASSSTRLAGVYNEQFF. The CDR3 DNA reads TGTGCCAGCAGTTCAACGCGACTAGCGGGGGTCTACAATGAGCAGTTCTTC.